This TCR beta chain was sequenced for a study of T cells after yellow fever vaccination. Study-wide findings and caveats: When the response was secondary, it was weaker but reached its peak faster, day 5 versus 15. Overlap between CD4 and CD8 compartments was detected for a small share of clonotypes. Re-detected after boosting: most primary clones, about 95% of CD4 and 80% to 90% of CD8.

Per germline, CDR1 MNHEY and CDR2 SVGEGT. The ends were cut back, 7 bases at V and 8 bases at J, with 21 bases in the middle. The CDR3 runs 15 residues. TCRdb redid the calling of the 5' RACE reads with MiXCR, one entry per CDR3 protein. The repertoire holds about 580,000 distinct CDR3 sequences, about a sixth seen once, with 15% to 20% in the top ten. This clonotype appeared many times. Its antigen is undetermined. The sequences come from PBMCs, collected 4 to 5 days after the first yellow fever vaccination. This sequence originates from a man aged 18 to 29 who received the YFV17D yellow fever vaccine. This chain connects TRBV6-2 or TRBV6-3 to TRBJ2-1; TRBD2 is a possible D gene (7 bases). The CDR3 nucleotides read TGTGCCAGCAAACTACGAGCGGGGCGGACAGATGAGCAGTTCTTC. It encodes CASKLRAGRTDEQFF.